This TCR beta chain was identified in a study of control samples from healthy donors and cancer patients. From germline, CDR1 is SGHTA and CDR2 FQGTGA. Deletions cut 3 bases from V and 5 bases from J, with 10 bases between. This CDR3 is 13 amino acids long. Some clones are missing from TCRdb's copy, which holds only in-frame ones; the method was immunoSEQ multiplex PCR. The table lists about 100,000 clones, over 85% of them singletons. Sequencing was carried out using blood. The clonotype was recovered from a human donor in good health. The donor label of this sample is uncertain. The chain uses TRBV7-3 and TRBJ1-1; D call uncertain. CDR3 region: CASSFAGGTEAFF. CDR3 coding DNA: TGTGCCAGCAGCTTTGCAGGAGGAACTGAAGCTTTCTTT.